Shown below are 2 T cell receptor beta chains from a single sample sequenced in a study of T-cell memory formation after mild COVID-19. TCRdb re-derived calls from the 5' RACE reads in MiXCR, one entry per CDR3 protein. The profile shows around 510,000 distinct CDR3 sequences, less than 25% of them singletons. Sequencing was performed on PBMCs or a T cell subset sorted from them (not recorded which). All receptors derive from an adult woman who had mild COVID-19 (a few samples of this study predate the infection). Cell type and time point are not known.

V gene TRBV24-1 combines with J gene TRBJ2-5; D possibly corresponds to TRBD2 (6 bases). The germline CDR1 and CDR2 sequences are KGHDR and SFDVKD. V lost 5 bases and J lost 4, with 10 bases in between. This CDR3 comprises 13 residues. The CDR3 loop is CATSGGAGETQYF. The CDR3 nucleotides are TGTGCCACCAGTGGCGGGGCCGGAGAGACCCAGTACTTC.

A note on this clonotype: Relative to the germline gene, one junction end is altered; a read error may explain this. The CDR3 region has the DNA TGTGCCAGAAGCTCACGACAGGGAGAGTATGGCTACACCTTC. This encodes CARSSRQGEYGYTF. The chain is built from TRBV11-1 and TRBJ1-2, with 7 bases fitting TRBD1. The CDR3 contains 14 residues. Per the germline V gene, CDR1 is SGHAT and CDR2 is FQDESV (reference sequence).